The clone carrying this T cell receptor (beta chain) was counted only a few times. Possible read error: a much larger clone is one base away. This record comes from a study of T cells in Graves' hyperthyroidism and ophthalmopathy. Study context: Peripheral blood sampling occurred at initial diagnosis, before any treatment.

In the ophthalmopathy cohort, Clinical Activity Score was at least 3, NOSPECS grade at least 4, and duration under 3 months. Amplified TCR beta CDR3 regions derived from RNA transcripts. During a first-round RT-PCR of the TCR CDR3, the HTBI primer set was used. From the multiplex PCR reads, TCRdb called clonotypes with MiXCR, one entry per CDR3 protein. This repertoire shows about half a million distinct CDR3 sequences, 20% found once; its top ten account for approximately 48%. The germline gives CDR1 SGHRS, CDR2 YFSETQ. The CDR3 length is 14 residues. The chain couples TRBV5-1 to TRBJ2-3; TRBD2 might be the D (5 bases). The sequence was obtained from a man aged 40-50 years with Graves' ophthalmopathy. Sequenced sample: blood. Here the CDR3 reads CASAIGSSTDTRYF. DNA for the CDR3: TGCGCCAGCGCGATTGGCTCTAGCACAGATACGCGGTATTTT. Looking up the rest from reference TRBV5-1 and TRBJ2-3 gives the full variable domain: KAGVTQTPRYLIKTRGQQVTLSCSPISGHRSVSWYQQTPGQGLQFLFEYFSETQRNKGNFPGRFSGRQFSNSRSEMNVSTLELGDSALYLCASAIGSSTDTRYFGPGTRLTVL.